This T cell receptor beta chain stems from a study of cytomegalovirus exposure and HLA in healthy donors. The PCR used 60 Vbeta and 13 Jbeta primers. Authors' methods: It was a later analysis that counted roughly 80 million unique TCR beta chains, of which roughly 10 million were shared. TCRdb's table, derived via immunoSEQ multiplex PCR, lists solely in-frame clones and lacks some. That table gives V, J and clone size, and the DNA gave D and trimming. The specimen's table records 60,000 to 100,000 clones. With regard to this clone: Its target is unknown.

This CDR3 has 17 residues. The V gene's germline CDR1 is SGHTA and CDR2 FQGTGA. The V gene end was trimmed by 5 bases and the J gene end by 2 bases; junction bases not matched to a gene: 5. Study-wide points: Researchers reported in a later analysis that a missense DCLRE1C variant was tied to TCR beta V- and J-gene trimming. Excluded were some V segments that proved indistinguishable, including TRBV6-2 and TRBV6-3.

The chain couples TRBV7-3 to TRBJ2-3, with 15 bases that match TRBD2. Sequenced material: PBMCs. The clonotype originates from a man aged 25-45 years in good health and CMV-seronegative. The CDR3 is CASSKWTSGGATDTQYF. CDR3 DNA: TGTGCCAGCAGCAAATGGACTAGCGGGGGGGCCACAGATACGCAGTATTTT.